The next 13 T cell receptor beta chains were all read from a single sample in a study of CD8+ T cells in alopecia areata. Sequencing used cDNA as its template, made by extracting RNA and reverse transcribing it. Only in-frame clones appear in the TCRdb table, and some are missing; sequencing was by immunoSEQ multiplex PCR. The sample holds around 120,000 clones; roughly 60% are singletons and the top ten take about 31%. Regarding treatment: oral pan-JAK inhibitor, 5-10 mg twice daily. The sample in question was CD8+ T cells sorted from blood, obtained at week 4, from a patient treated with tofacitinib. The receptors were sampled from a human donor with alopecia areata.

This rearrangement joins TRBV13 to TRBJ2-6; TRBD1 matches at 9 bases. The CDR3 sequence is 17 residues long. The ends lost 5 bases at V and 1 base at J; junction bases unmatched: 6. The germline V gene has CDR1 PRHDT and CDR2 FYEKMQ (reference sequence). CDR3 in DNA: TGTGCCAGCAGCCCGGACAGGGGCGGATCTGGGGCCAACGTCCTGACTTTC. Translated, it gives CASSPDRGGSGANVLTF.

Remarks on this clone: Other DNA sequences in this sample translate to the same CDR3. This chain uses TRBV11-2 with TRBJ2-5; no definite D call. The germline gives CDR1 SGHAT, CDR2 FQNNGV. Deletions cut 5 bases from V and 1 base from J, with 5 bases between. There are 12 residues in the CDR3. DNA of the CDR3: TGTGCCAGCAGCCTTGCCCAAGAGACCCAGTACTTC. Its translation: CASSLAQETQYF.

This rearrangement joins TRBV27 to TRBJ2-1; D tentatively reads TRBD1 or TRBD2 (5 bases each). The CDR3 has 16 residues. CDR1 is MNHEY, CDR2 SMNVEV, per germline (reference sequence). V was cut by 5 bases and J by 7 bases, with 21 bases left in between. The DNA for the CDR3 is TGTGCCAGCAGTGAGGCCGGGGCCAACATGTTTAATGAGCAGTTCTTC. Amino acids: CASSEAGANMFNEQFF.

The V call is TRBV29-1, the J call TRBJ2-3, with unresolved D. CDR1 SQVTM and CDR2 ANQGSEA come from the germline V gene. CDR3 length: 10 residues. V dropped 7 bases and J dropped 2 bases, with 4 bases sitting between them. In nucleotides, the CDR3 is TGCAGCGCCTTCACAGATACGCAGTATTTT. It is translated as CSAFTDTQYF.

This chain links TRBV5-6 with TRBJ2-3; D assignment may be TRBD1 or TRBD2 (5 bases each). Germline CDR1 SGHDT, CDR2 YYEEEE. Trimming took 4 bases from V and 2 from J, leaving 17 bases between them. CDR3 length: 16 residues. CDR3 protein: CASSLTGPTNTDTQYF. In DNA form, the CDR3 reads TGTGCCAGCAGCCTAACGGGACCCACGAACACAGATACGCAGTATTTT.

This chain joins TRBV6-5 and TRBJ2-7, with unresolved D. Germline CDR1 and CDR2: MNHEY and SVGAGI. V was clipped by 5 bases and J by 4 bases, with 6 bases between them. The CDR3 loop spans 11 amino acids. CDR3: CASSNRYEQYF. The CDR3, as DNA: TGTGCCAGCAGTAACCGGTACGAGCAGTACTTC.

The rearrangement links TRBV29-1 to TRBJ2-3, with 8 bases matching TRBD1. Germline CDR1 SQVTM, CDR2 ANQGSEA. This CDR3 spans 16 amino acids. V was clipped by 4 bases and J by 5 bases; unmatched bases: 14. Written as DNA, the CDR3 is TGCAGCGTTGGGGGACAGGCGCTACGGACCCAAGATACGCAGTATTTT. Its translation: CSVGGQALRTQDTQYF.

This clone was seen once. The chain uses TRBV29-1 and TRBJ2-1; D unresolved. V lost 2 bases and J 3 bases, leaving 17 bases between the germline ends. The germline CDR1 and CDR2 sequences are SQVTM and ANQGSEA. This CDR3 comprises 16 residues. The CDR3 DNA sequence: TGCAGCGTTGAACCCGCCAGCCAGACGGGCTACAATGAGCAGTTCTTC. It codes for CSVEPASQTGYNEQFF.

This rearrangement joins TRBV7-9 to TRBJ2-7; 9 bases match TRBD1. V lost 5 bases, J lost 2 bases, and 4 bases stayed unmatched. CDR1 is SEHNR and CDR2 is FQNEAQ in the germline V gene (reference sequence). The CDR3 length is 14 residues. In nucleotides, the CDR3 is TGTGCCAGCAGCCACCGGGACAGGGCCTACGAGCAGTACTTC. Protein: CASSHRDRAYEQYF.

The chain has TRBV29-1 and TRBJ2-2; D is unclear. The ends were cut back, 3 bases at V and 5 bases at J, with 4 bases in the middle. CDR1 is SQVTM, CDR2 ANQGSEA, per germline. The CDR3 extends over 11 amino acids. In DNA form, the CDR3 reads TGCAGCGTTGACGAGACCGGGGAGCTGTTTTTT. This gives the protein CSVDETGELFF.

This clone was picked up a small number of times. CDR3 DNA sequence: TGCAGCGCCTGGACAATCTATGGCTACACCTTC. Translating it yields CSAWTIYGYTF. The chain recombines TRBV29-1 with TRBJ1-2; possible D gene TRBD1, 5 bases. V was trimmed by 7 bases and J by 4 bases, leaving 10 bases between them. Germline V gene data show CDR1 as SQVTM and CDR2 as ANQGSEA. The CDR3 consists of 11 residues.

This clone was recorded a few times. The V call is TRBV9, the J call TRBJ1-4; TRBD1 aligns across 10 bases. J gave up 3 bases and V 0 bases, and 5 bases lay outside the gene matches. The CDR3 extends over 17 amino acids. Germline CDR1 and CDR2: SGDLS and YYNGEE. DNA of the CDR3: TGTGCCAGCAGCGTAGAAGGGACAGGGGCGGCTAATGAAAAACTGTTTTTT. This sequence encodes CASSVEGTGAANEKLFF. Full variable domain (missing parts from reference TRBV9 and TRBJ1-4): DSGVTQTPKHLITATGQRVTLRCSPRSGDLSVYWYQQSLDQGLQFLIQYYNGEERAKGNILERFSAQQFPDLHSELNLSSLELGDSALYFCASSVEGTGAANEKLFFGSGTQLSVL.

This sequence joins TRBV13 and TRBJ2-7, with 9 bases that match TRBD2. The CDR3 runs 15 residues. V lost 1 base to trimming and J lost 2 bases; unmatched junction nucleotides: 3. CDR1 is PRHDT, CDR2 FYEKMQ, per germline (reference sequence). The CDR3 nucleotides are TGTGCCAGCAGCTTAGAGCGGGGGGCGGCCTACGAGCAGTACTTC. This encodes CASSLERGAAYEQYF. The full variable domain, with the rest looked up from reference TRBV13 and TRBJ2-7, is AAGVIQSPRHLIKEKRETATLKCYPIPRHDTVYWYQQGPGQDPQFLISFYEKMQSDKGSIPDRFSAQQFSDYHSELNMSSLELGDSALYFCASSLERGAAYEQYFGPGTRLTVT.